The 20 T cell receptor beta chains below were found in one sample sequenced in a study of monozygotic twins with inflammatory bowel disease. From the 5' RACE reads, TCRdb lists one entry per CDR3 protein and no DNA. Recorded for this sample: under 150,000 distinct CDR3 sequences. Source material: blood. The origin of the receptors is a human donor with ulcerative colitis or Crohn's disease, or a healthy co-twin of an affected twin (not recorded which).

This chain uses TRBV20-1 with TRBJ1-6; the TCRdb D gene call, TRBD1, has no DNA to confirm it. Germline lookup yields CDR1 DFQATT and CDR2 SNEGSKA (reference sequence). CDR3 size: 14 residues. The CDR3 region is CSARAQGRNSPLHF.

CDR3 protein: CSARDRVTLAYEQYF. This chain uses TRBV20-1 with TRBJ2-7. The CDR3 sequence is 15 residues long. In germline, CDR1 is DFQATT, CDR2 SNEGSKA (reference sequence).

The rearrangement joins TRBV3-1 to TRBJ1-6. The germline CDR1 and CDR2 sequences are LGHDT and YNNKEL (reference sequence). This CDR3 has 17 amino acids. CDR3 in amino acids: CASSQDQRLSYNSPLHF.

The V and J genes are TRBV3-1 and TRBJ2-7; the TCRdb D gene call, TRBD1, has no DNA to confirm it. The CDR3 totals 16 residues. Germline values: CDR1 LGHDT, CDR2 YNNKEL (reference sequence). The CDR3 here is CASSQGLGGAGDEQYF.

The chain joins TRBV11-3 to TRBJ2-2; without DNA, the TCRdb call of TRBD1 cannot be checked. This CDR3 contains 17 residues. From germline, CDR1 is SGHNT and CDR2 YENEEA. This chain's CDR3 is CASSLSYGQTNTGELFF.

This chain joins TRBV7-2 and TRBJ2-5; the D gene TCRdb calls, TRBD1, cannot be checked with no DNA. In germline, CDR1 is SGHTA, CDR2 FQGNSA. The CDR3 runs to 15 residues. CDR3 residues: CASSLGQGPQETQYF.

J is TRBJ1-1 and V is TRBV5-1. CDR1 SGHRS and CDR2 YFSETQ come from the germline V gene. There are 12 residues in the CDR3. CDR3 protein: CASSLEKGRAFF. Combining the CDR3 with reference TRBV5-1 and TRBJ1-1 gives the whole variable domain KAGVTQTPRYLIKTRGQQVTLSCSPISGHRSVSWYQQTPGQGLQFLFEYFSETQRNKGNFPGRFSGRQFSNSRSEMNVSTLELGDSALYLCASSLEKGRAFFGQGTRLTVV.

This chain uses TRBV20-1 with TRBJ1-6; TCRdb's D gene call, TRBD1, goes unchecked for lack of DNA. Germline V gene data show CDR1 as DFQATT and CDR2 as SNEGSKA (reference sequence). The CDR3 totals 13 residues. This CDR3 reads CSARDRGNSPLHF.

J is TRBJ1-2 and V is TRBV7-9. Germline V gives CDR1 SEHNR, CDR2 FQNEAQ (reference sequence). The length of the CDR3 is 13 residues. CDR3 region: CASSLVQDYGYTF.

The gene calls are TRBV11-2 and TRBJ2-2; TCRdb designates TRBD2, a call that cannot be tested without DNA. The length of the CDR3 is 16 residues. The V gene's germline CDR1 is SGHAT and CDR2 FQNNGV. The CDR3: CASSPRLAGNTGELFF. Full variable domain (outside the CDR3, taken from reference TRBV11-2 and TRBJ2-2): EAGVAQSPRYKIIEKRQSVAFWCNPISGHATLYWYQQILGQGPKLLIQFQNNGVVDDSQLPKDRFSAERLKGVDSTLKIQPAKLEDSAVYLCASSPRLAGNTGELFFGEGSRLTVL.

This rearrangement joins TRBV5-1 to TRBJ1-1; TCRdb's D gene call, TRBD1, goes unchecked for lack of DNA. Germline CDR1 SGHRS, CDR2 YFSETQ. The CDR3 consists of 14 residues. CDR3: CASESQGGGTEAFF.

J is TRBJ2-3 and V is TRBV30; TCRdb outputs TRBD1, but without DNA this stays unchecked. This CDR3 is 14 amino acids long. Germline V lookup: CDR1 GTSNPN, CDR2 SVGIG (reference sequence). The CDR3 loop is CAWSPGLAADTQYF. The full variable domain, with the rest looked up from reference TRBV30 and TRBJ2-3, is SQTIHQWPATLVQPVGSPLSLECTVEGTSNPNLYWYRQAAGRGLQLLFYSVGIGQISSEVPQNLSASRPQDRQFILSSKKLLLSDSGFYLCAWSPGLAADTQYFGPGTRLTVL.

The chain links TRBV20-1 to TRBJ2-3. CDR1 is DFQATT and CDR2 is SNEGSKA in the germline V gene (reference sequence). CDR3 length: 11 amino acids. The CDR3 sequence is CSASGPDTQYF.

The rearrangement links TRBV7-9 to TRBJ2-6. Germline V gene lookup returns CDR1 SEHNR and CDR2 FQNEAQ (reference sequence). The CDR3 loop spans 17 amino acids. The CDR3: CASSLEPGYSGANVLTF.

The chain employs TRBV18 and TRBJ2-7; TCRdb's D gene call, TRBD1, goes unchecked for lack of DNA. Germline-derived CDR1 and CDR2 are KGHSH and LQKENI. The CDR3 has 12 residues. CDR3 residues: CASSRVTYERYF.

The V and J genes are TRBV28 and TRBJ1-2; TCRdb outputs TRBD1, but without DNA this stays unchecked. This CDR3 region has 12 residues. Germline values: CDR1 MDHEN, CDR2 SYDVKM. The CDR3 spells CASSPPSYGYTF.

J is TRBJ1-3 and V is TRBV11-2. The CDR3 consists of 14 residues. The germline V gene encodes CDR1 SGHAT and CDR2 FQNNGV. CDR3 loop: CASSSLSSGNTIYF.

The genes are TRBV7-6 and TRBJ2-2; TCRdb's D call of TRBD1 is untestable without DNA. Germline assignment: CDR1 SGHVS and CDR2 FNYEAQ. The CDR3 runs to 14 residues. This CDR3 reads CASTRVRDRGELFF.

The chain is built from TRBV20-1 and TRBJ2-5; lacking DNA, the TRBD1 call made by TCRdb goes unchecked. This CDR3 spans 13 amino acids. Germline CDR1 and CDR2: DFQATT and SNEGSKA (reference sequence). The CDR3 loop reads CSALDGGQETQYF.

The chain is built from TRBV18 and TRBJ2-3; TCRdb names TRBD1, which stays unverified in the absence of DNA. In germline, CDR1 is KGHSH, CDR2 LQKENI. The CDR3 covers 15 residues. The CDR3 loop reads CASSPLGGNTDTQYF.